What follows is one T cell receptor (beta chain) and its context. This entry belongs to a study of control samples from healthy donors and cancer patients. The data were produced by immunoSEQ multiplex PCR, yet TCRdb's version contains in-frame clones alone and is incomplete. Of around 97,000 clones listed, 80% to 90% are singletons. This CDR3 has 15 amino acids. CDR1 and CDR2 (germline): LGHDT, YNNKEL (reference sequence). V lost 5 bases, J lost 2 bases, and 5 bases stayed unmatched. This clonotype originated in a man in his sixties with lung cancer. The rearrangement uses TRBV3-1 (or the pseudogene TRBV3-2) and TRBJ1-3, with 8 positions matching TRBD1. The sequencing input was PBMCs. This CDR3 is CASSGRTGTGNTIYF. CDR3 nucleotide sequence: TGTGCCAGCAGCGGGAGGACAGGGACTGGAAACACCATATATTTT.